The 20 T cell receptor beta chains below all came from one sample that was sequenced in a study of cytomegalovirus exposure and HLA in healthy donors (dated by TCRdb to the late 2010s). Library method: the immunoSEQ multiplex PCR assay. For the multiplex PCR, a mixture combining 60 forward primers for TCR Vbeta segments and 13 reverse primers for TCR Jbeta segments was used. TCRdb retrieved this table from immuneACCESS and kept in-frame rearrangements only. Not all clones are present; in checked studies, unresolved V genes account for under half, and no reason is known for the remainder. For this sample the table gives about 98,000 clones, of which around 75% were detected only once. The ten largest account for about 10% of the sample. The specimen sequenced was PBMCs. These receptors were obtained from a man between 18 and 35 years old in good health and CMV-seropositive.

In this sample, this clone turned up a few times. The chain has TRBV15 and TRBJ1-1, with D perhaps TRBD1 (5 bases). Trimming cost V 0 bases and J 0 bases, with 5 bases left between them. The CDR3 extends over 14 amino acids. CDR1 and CDR2 (germline): LNHNV, YYDKDF (reference sequence). The CDR3 here is CATSREGVNTEAFF. The CDR3 DNA sequence: TGTGCCACCAGCAGAGAAGGGGTGAACACTGAAGCTTTCTTT.

The V and J genes are TRBV6-5 and TRBJ1-3; tentative D call: TRBD1 (6 bases). This CDR3 comprises 15 residues. V lost 8 bases and J lost 0, with 14 bases in between. Germline V CDR1 and CDR2: MNHEY, SVGAGI. Here the CDR3 reads CASSPGQSSGNTIYF. CDR3 DNA sequence: TGTGCCAGCTCTCCCGGACAGAGCTCTGGAAACACCATATATTTT.

This chain uses TRBV29-1 with TRBJ2-7, with 11 positions matching TRBD1. With 5 bases clipped from V and 5 bases from J, the junction kept 11 bases outside the gene matches. The CDR3 covers 15 residues. Germline CDR1 reads SQVTM; CDR2 reads ANQGSEA. CDR3 amino acids: CSVFSRTGGIDEQYF. The DNA of the CDR3 is TGCAGCGTTTTTTCCAGGACAGGGGGCATCGACGAGCAGTACTTC.

This sequence joins TRBV7-9 and TRBJ1-2; TRBD1 matches 7 bases. The junction had 16 bases not matched to a gene; V was cut back by 4 bases and J by 2 bases. CDR1 SEHNR and CDR2 FQNEAQ come from the germline V gene (reference sequence). The CDR3 consists of 18 residues. This chain's CDR3 is CASSSSGTEKYKNYGYTF. For the CDR3, the DNA is TGTGCCAGCAGCTCCTCCGGGACAGAGAAATATAAAAACTATGGCTACACCTTC. Looking up the rest from reference TRBV7-9 and TRBJ1-2 gives the full variable domain: DTGVSQNPRHKITKRGQNVTFRCDPISEHNRLYWYRQTLGQGPEFLTYFQNEAQLEKSRLLSDRFSAERPKGSFSTLEIQRTEQGDSAMYLCASSSSGTEKYKNYGYTFGSGTRLTVV.

The rearrangement uses TRBV5-4 and TRBJ2-7, with a possible D match to TRBD1 (6 bases). Germline-derived CDR1 and CDR2 are SGHNT and YYREEE (reference sequence). The CDR3 is 14 amino acids. V dropped 4 bases and J dropped 0 bases, with 11 bases sitting between them. The CDR3 DNA sequence: TGTGCCAGCAGCAGTACAGGGAGCTCCTACGAGCAGTACTTC. Protein sequence: CASSSTGSSYEQYF.

J is TRBJ1-4 and V is TRBV6-1; D gene uncertain. The length of the CDR3 is 15 residues. V gave up 5 bases and J gave up 6 bases, with 16 bases separating them. Germline V gives CDR1 MNHNS, CDR2 SASEGT. CDR3 sequence reads: CASSRKWRTDEKLFF. For the CDR3, the DNA is TGTGCCAGCAGTCGTAAGTGGAGAACGGATGAAAAACTGTTTTTT.

This chain uses TRBV2 with TRBJ2-1; possibly TRBD2 for D (6 bases). This CDR3 has 13 amino acids. Germline CDR1 and CDR2: SNHLY and FYNNEI. Trimming stripped 5 bases from V and 10 bases from J, with 15 bases between. The CDR3 loop is CASSQTTGGEQFF. The CDR3 DNA sequence: TGTGCCAGCAGTCAAACAACCGGAGGGGAGCAGTTCTTC. Looking up the rest from reference TRBV2 and TRBJ2-1 gives the full variable domain: EPEVTQTPSHQVTQMGQEVILRCVPISNHLYFYWYRQILGQKVEFLVSFYNNEISEKSEIFDDQFSVERPDGSNFTLKIRSTKLEDSAMYFCASSQTTGGEQFFGPGTRLTVL.

This rearrangement joins TRBV6-5 to TRBJ2-3; 13 nucleotides line up with TRBD2. This CDR3 is 16 amino acids long. Germline V gives CDR1 MNHEY, CDR2 SVGAGI. J lost 5 bases, V lost 2 bases, and 4 bases had no gene match. The CDR3 DNA reads as TGTGCCAGCAGTTACCGACTAGCGGGGGGAGGAGATACGCAGTATTTT. Translating gives CASSYRLAGGGDTQYF.

The rearrangement joins TRBV10-3 to TRBJ2-7; D call uncertain. The V end lost 1 base, the J end lost 2 bases, and 6 bases lay between the germline ends. Germline CDR1 is ENHRY and CDR2 is SYGVKD. The CDR3 sequence is 13 residues long. The CDR3 region is CAISELDAYEQYF. The DNA for the CDR3 is TGTGCCATCAGTGAGTTAGATGCCTACGAGCAGTACTTC.

This chain connects TRBV5-1 to TRBJ2-7, with D uncertain. This CDR3 has 14 residues. Trimming shortened V by 0 bases and J by 2 bases, and 9 bases separated the two germline ends. Germline-derived CDR1 and CDR2 are SGHRS and YFSETQ. The CDR3 spells CASSLEQVPYEQYF. The CDR3 DNA follows: TGCGCCAGCAGCTTGGAGCAGGTACCCTACGAGCAGTACTTC.

The rearrangement uses TRBV4-1 and TRBJ1-5; 8 bases fit TRBD1. The CDR3 sequence is 15 residues long. Germline trimming cut 4 bases from V and 6 bases from J; bases unmatched to any gene: 8. Germline CDR1 and CDR2: MGHRA and YSYEKL. CDR3 sequence (DNA): TGCGCCAGCAGCCGGGTAGACAGGGGAGGTCAGCCCCAGCATTTT. This encodes CASSRVDRGGQPQHF.

The chain links TRBV6-1 to TRBJ2-3, with D tentatively TRBD1 (5 bases). This CDR3 spans 15 amino acids. V lost 3 bases and J lost 0, with 10 bases in between. Germline V CDR1 and CDR2: MNHNS, SASEGT. The CDR3: CASSETVGSTDTQYF. CDR3 in DNA: TGTGCCAGCAGTGAGACAGTGGGTAGCACAGATACGCAGTATTTT.

The rearrangement uses TRBV7-9 and TRBJ1-4; D not certain. CDR3 size: 15 residues. Germline CDR1 reads SEHNR; CDR2 reads FQNEAQ (reference sequence). Trimming left V 7 bases short and J 6 bases short, with 18 bases between. This chain's CDR3 is CASKLQSGWDEKLFF. The CDR3 nucleotides are TGTGCCAGCAAACTCCAGTCGGGTTGGGATGAAAAACTGTTTTTT.

The V gene is TRBV6-1, the J gene TRBJ2-6; possible D gene TRBD2, 5 bases. The CDR3 has 15 residues. Germline V gives CDR1 MNHNS, CDR2 SASEGT. Trimming shortened V by 3 bases and J by 4 bases, and 10 bases separated the two germline ends. The CDR3 sequence is CASSEEVAGANVLTF. The CDR3 DNA follows: TGTGCCAGCAGTGAGGAGGTTGCCGGGGCCAACGTCCTGACTTTC.

The chain combines TRBV27 with TRBJ2-1, with TRBD1 identical over 7 bases. The germline V gene encodes CDR1 MNHEY and CDR2 SMNVEV (reference sequence). After removal of 3 bases from V and 0 bases from J, the junction contained 5 bases not matched to a gene. The CDR3 runs 16 residues. Here the CDR3 reads CASSFGTASSYNEQFF. The CDR3 nucleotides are TGTGCCAGCAGTTTTGGGACAGCCAGCTCCTACAATGAGCAGTTCTTC.

The rearrangement links TRBV19 to TRBJ2-1, with 12 bases identical to TRBD2. CDR3 length: 14 residues. CDR1 LNHDA and CDR2 SQIVND come from the germline V gene (reference sequence). After removal of 10 bases from V and 2 bases from J, the junction contained 3 bases not matched to a gene. The CDR3 DNA is TGTGCCACCGGACTAGCGGGACCCTACAATGAGCAGTTCTTC. Translating it yields CATGLAGPYNEQFF.

The chain employs TRBV7-6 and TRBJ2-5, with TRBD2 identical over 16 bases. The CDR3 sequence is 16 residues long. V dropped 4 bases and J dropped 2; count of bases not matched to a gene: 1. The germline gives CDR1 SGHVS, CDR2 FNYEAQ. In nucleotides, the CDR3 is TGTGCCAGCAGCTGGGGACTAGCGGGGGGGCAAGAGACCCAGTACTTC. Translation: CASSWGLAGGQETQYF.

This chain connects TRBV19 to TRBJ1-1, with D possibly being TRBD1 (6 bases). The CDR3 runs 14 residues. CDR1 is LNHDA and CDR2 is SQIVND in the germline V gene (reference sequence). V lost 4 bases to trimming and J lost 4 bases, with 13 bases between them. Here the CDR3 reads CASSNRVPGTEAFF. The CDR3 DNA is TGTGCCAGTAGTAACAGGGTCCCGGGCACTGAAGCTTTCTTT. Based on the CDR3 plus reference TRBV19 and TRBJ1-1, the full variable domain is DGGITQSPKYLFRKEGQNVTLSCEQNLNHDAMYWYRQDPGQGLRLIYYSQIVNDFQKGDIAEGYSVSREKKESFPLTVTSAQKNPTAFYLCASSNRVPGTEAFFGQGTRLTVV.

The chain combines TRBV2 with TRBJ1-5, with a weak D call TRBD1 (5 bases). The ends were cut back, 3 bases at V and 7 bases at J, with 16 bases in the middle. Germline CDR1 reads SNHLY; CDR2 reads FYNNEI. The CDR3 is 15 residues long. Here the CDR3 reads CASSDSGGEGQPQHF. The CDR3 nucleotides are TGTGCCAGCAGTGACTCGGGGGGTGAGGGACAGCCCCAGCATTTT.

The sample holds one count of this clone. This chain uses TRBV28 with TRBJ2-7; D may be TRBD2 (5 bases). Trimming stripped 6 bases from V and 2 bases from J, with 8 bases between. This CDR3 has 12 amino acids. Per the germline V gene, CDR1 is MDHEN and CDR2 is SYDVKM. The CDR3 reads CASRRETYEQYF. In DNA, the CDR3 is TGTGCCAGCAGGAGGGAGACCTACGAGCAGTACTTC.